These 25 T cell receptor beta chains were all obtained from the same sample, sequenced in a study of CD8 T cells in Susac syndrome. Reverse transcription used roughly 0.45 to 1 ug RNA and random hexamers. TCRdb reprocessed the immunoSEQ multiplex PCR reads via MiXCR and lists one record per CDR3 protein. The data show 84,000 or so distinct CDR3 sequences, roughly 94% seen once. The sample comprised CD8+ T cells from PBMCs. The receptors originated from a human donor with Susac syndrome.

The chain recombines TRBV7-3 with TRBJ1-1, with a tentative D call TRBD1 (6 bases). This CDR3 is 14 amino acids long. The germline V gene encodes CDR1 SGHTA and CDR2 FQGTGA. Deletions cut 0 bases from V and 1 base from J, with 6 bases between. CDR3 coding DNA: TGTGCCAGCAGCTTAACAGGGGGGAACACTGAAGCTTTCTTT. It encodes CASSLTGGNTEAFF. The full variable domain, in which reference TRBV7-3 and TRBJ1-1 provide the parts outside the CDR3, is GAGVSQTPSNKVTEKGKYVELRCDPISGHTALYWYRQSLGQGPEFLIYFQGTGAADDSGLPNDRFFAVRPEGSVSTLKIQRTERGDSAVYLCASSLTGGNTEAFFGQGTRLTVV.

The chain joins TRBV7-9 to TRBJ2-6; 9 bases are shared with TRBD1. CDR3 length equals 16 residues. The germline V gene has CDR1 SEHNR and CDR2 FQNEAQ (reference sequence). V lost 8 bases to trimming and J lost 2 bases; unmatched junction nucleotides: 7. The CDR3 loop reads CASLSTGGTGANVLTF. Here the CDR3 DNA reads TGTGCCAGCTTATCGACAGGGGGAACTGGGGCCAACGTCCTGACTTTC. The complete variable domain, with remaining parts taken from reference TRBV7-9 and TRBJ2-6, reads DTGVSQNPRHKITKRGQNVTFRCDPISEHNRLYWYRQTLGQGPEFLTYFQNEAQLEKSRLLSDRFSAERPKGSFSTLEIQRTEQGDSAMYLCASLSTGGTGANVLTFGAGSRLTVL.

The chain combines TRBV3-1 with TRBJ2-1; 7 bases line up with TRBD1. This CDR3 comprises 17 residues. CDR1 is LGHDT and CDR2 is YNNKEL in the germline V gene (reference sequence). V lost 1 base, J lost 2 bases, and 8 bases stayed unmatched. CDR3 residues: CASSQVEGTETYNEQFF. The CDR3 region has the DNA TGTGCCAGCAGCCAAGTTGAAGGGACAGAGACCTACAATGAGCAGTTCTTC.

This chain uses TRBV13 with TRBJ1-1, with D possibly being TRBD1 (5 bases). The V gene's germline CDR1 is PRHDT and CDR2 FYEKMQ (reference sequence). The CDR3 consists of 13 residues. Trimming removed 3 bases at V and 5 bases at J, with 10 bases between. CDR3 residues: CASSFPGRTEAFF. The CDR3 DNA reads TGTGCCAGCAGCTTCCCAGGGAGGACTGAAGCTTTCTTT.

V and J are TRBV7-9 and TRBJ1-1, with D unresolved. The CDR3 runs to 13 residues. V dropped 4 bases and J dropped 5 bases, with 11 bases sitting between them. Germline values: CDR1 SEHNR, CDR2 FQNEAQ (reference sequence). In nucleotides, the CDR3 is TGTGCCAGCAGCTCTTCAAATACGACTGAAGCTTTCTTT. Its protein is CASSSSNTTEAFF.

The chain uses TRBV7-3 and TRBJ2-1; 11 bases agree with TRBD1. CDR3 length: 14 residues. Germline loops: CDR1 SGHTA, CDR2 FQGTGA. The ends lost 5 bases at V and 6 bases at J; junction bases unmatched: 3. The CDR3 spells CASSPGQGANEQFF. The CDR3 nucleotides are TGTGCCAGCAGCCCCGGACAGGGGGCCAATGAGCAGTTCTTC.

The V and J genes are TRBV3-1 and TRBJ1-3; D is perhaps TRBD1 (5 bases). The CDR3 length is 16 residues. Germline CDR1 is LGHDT and CDR2 is YNNKEL (reference sequence). Trimming pared 4 bases from V and 0 bases from J, leaving 13 bases between. CDR3 DNA sequence: TGTGCCAGCAGCCCCTCCGGGACCCTCTCTGGAAACACCATATATTTT. Protein sequence: CASSPSGTLSGNTIYF.

The chain joins TRBV18 to TRBJ2-1, with D unclear. Germline CDR1 KGHSH, CDR2 LQKENI. The CDR3 is made up of 13 amino acids. Trimming took 5 bases from V and 4 from J, leaving 9 bases between them. The chain's CDR3 is CASSSSKYNEQFF. In nucleotides, the CDR3 is TGTGCCAGCTCATCTAGTAAATACAATGAGCAGTTCTTC.

The chain uses TRBV5-6 and TRBJ1-1; 7 nucleotides agree with TRBD1. The V gene end was trimmed by 3 bases and the J gene end by 0 bases; junction bases not matched to a gene: 8. The CDR3 length is 16 residues. Germline loops: CDR1 SGHDT, CDR2 YYEEEE. As DNA, the CDR3 is TGTGCCAGCAGCTATCAGGGGGGATTCATGAACACTGAAGCTTTCTTT. Protein sequence: CASSYQGGFMNTEAFF.

The rearrangement uses TRBV14 and TRBJ1-4; unclear D gene. Germline CDR1 SGHDN, CDR2 FVKESK. Trimming left V 3 bases short and J 8 bases short, with 7 bases between. The CDR3 contains 12 residues. Written as DNA, the CDR3 is TGTGCCAGCAGCCACTCGGAGGAAAAACTGTTTTTT. Protein sequence: CASSHSEEKLFF.

The rearrangement uses TRBV7-9 and TRBJ2-5; D is perhaps TRBD2 (6 bases). The germline V gene encodes CDR1 SEHNR and CDR2 FQNEAQ (reference sequence). Trimming took off 0 bases at V and 6 bases at J, with 14 bases between the two ends. The CDR3 is 15 residues long. The CDR3: CASSLAELARKTQYF. The CDR3 DNA follows: TGTGCCAGCAGCTTAGCGGAACTAGCCAGAAAGACCCAGTACTTC.

The chain is built from TRBV19 and TRBJ2-4; D is ambiguous. CDR1 and CDR2 (germline): LNHDA, SQIVND (reference sequence). The CDR3 contains 19 residues. V lost 0 bases to trimming and J lost 4 bases, with 22 bases between them. CDR3: CASSIDMSSEDGFKNIQYF. As DNA, the CDR3 is TGTGCCAGTAGTATAGATATGAGTAGTGAAGATGGATTTAAAAACATTCAGTACTTC.

Turning to this clonotype: The germline gene is not matched at one end of the junction; a read error may be the cause. The CDR3 sequence is CASSLRPAGEVQETQYF. The CDR3 bases are TGTGCTAGCAGCTTACGACCAGCGGGAGAAGTTCAAGAGACCCAGTACTTC. This rearrangement joins TRBV7-7 to TRBJ2-5; 8 positions match TRBD2. There are 17 residues in the CDR3. In germline, CDR1 is SSHAT, CDR2 FNYEAQ (reference sequence). Variable domain in full (rest from reference TRBV7-7 and TRBJ2-5): GAGVSQSPRYKVTKRGQDVTLRCDPISSHATLYWYQQALGQGPEFLTYFNYEAQPDKSGLPSDRFSAERPEGSISTLTIQRTEQRDSAMYRCASSLRPAGEVQETQYFGPGTRLLVL.

V gene TRBV7-9 combines with J gene TRBJ2-7; D not certain. CDR1 is SEHNR and CDR2 is FQNEAQ in the germline V gene (reference sequence). The CDR3 has 13 amino acids. V was trimmed by 1 base and J by 7 bases, leaving 11 bases between them. For the CDR3, the DNA is TGTGCCAGCAGCTTAGGGTCCCCCTCAGAGCAGTACTTC. Amino acid sequence: CASSLGSPSEQYF.

V is TRBV11-1 and J is TRBJ2-1, with a tentative D call TRBD2 (5 bases). V lost 5 bases, J lost 3 bases, and 17 bases lay in between. The CDR3 is 16 residues long. Germline loops: CDR1 SGHAT, CDR2 FQDESV (reference sequence). CDR3 in DNA: TGTGCCAGCAGCCTGGGAGCGGAAAAATACTACAATGAGCAGTTCTTC. Translated: CASSLGAEKYYNEQFF. Full variable domain (missing parts from reference TRBV11-1 and TRBJ2-1): EAEVAQSPRYKITEKSQAVAFWCDPISGHATLYWYRQILGQGPELLVQFQDESVVDDSQLPKDRFSAERLKGVDSTLKIQPAELGDSAMYLCASSLGAEKYYNEQFFGPGTRLTVL.

The V gene is TRBV5-4, the J gene TRBJ2-7, with 10 bases aligning to TRBD2. CDR1 is SGHNT and CDR2 is YYREEE in the germline V gene (reference sequence). The CDR3 spans 13 residues. V was pared by 0 bases and J by 7 bases, with 1 base of the junction left unmatched. The CDR3 sequence: CASSLVAGGEQYF. The CDR3 DNA sequence: TGTGCCAGCAGCTTGGTAGCGGGGGGTGAGCAGTACTTC.

The chain couples TRBV6-2 or TRBV6-3 to TRBJ2-1; D remains ambiguous. V was trimmed by 1 base and J by 10 bases, leaving 5 bases between them. The CDR3 loop spans 11 amino acids. Germline CDR1 and CDR2: MNHEY and SVGEGT. CDR3 coding DNA: TGTGCCAGCAGTTACTTCCCGGAGCAGTTCTTC. It translates to CASSYFPEQFF.

This sequence joins TRBV12-3 or TRBV12-4 and TRBJ1-2; no firm D call. The CDR3 contains 14 residues. V was cut by 6 bases and J by 4 bases, with 15 bases left in between. CDR3: CASSPPGGRYGYTF. CDR3 DNA sequence: TGTGCCAGCAGCCCCCCAGGAGGGCGCTATGGCTACACCTTC.

The chain's CDR3 is CASSAGAGNSYEQYF. The CDR3 DNA reads TGTGCCAGCAGTGCCGGAGCCGGGAACTCCTACGAGCAGTACTTC. The chain has TRBV25-1 and TRBJ2-7; D might be TRBD2 (5 bases). Per the germline V gene, CDR1 is MGHDK and CDR2 is SYGVNS. The ends were cut back, 4 bases at V and 0 bases at J, with 13 bases in the middle. This CDR3 is 15 amino acids long.

This sequence joins TRBV2 and TRBJ2-1, with a weak D call TRBD2 (6 bases). The CDR3 has 13 residues. The V gene's germline CDR1 is SNHLY and CDR2 FYNNEI. V lost 8 bases, J lost 4 bases, and 12 bases lay in between. The CDR3 DNA reads TGTGCCAGCCAGGAGGGTCCGTACAATGAGCAGTTCTTC. Residues: CASQEGPYNEQFF.

This chain connects TRBV15 to TRBJ2-5; 7 positions match TRBD2. The V segment lost 5 bases and the J segment 1 base; nucleotides outside the gene matches: 1. There are 13 residues in the CDR3. Germline assignment: CDR1 LNHNV and CDR2 YYDKDF (reference sequence). CDR3 amino acids: CATSWEGQETQYF. In DNA form, the CDR3 reads TGTGCCACCAGCTGGGAGGGCCAAGAGACCCAGTACTTC.

This clonotype was observed a single time. This chain connects TRBV23-1 to TRBJ1-2; TRBD1 might be the D (6 bases). TRBV23-1 is known as an ORF, though its function is uncertain. Trimming took 4 bases from V and 3 from J, leaving 15 bases between them. The CDR3 length is 15 residues. Here the CDR3 reads CASSPTTGIDYGYTF. The DNA of the CDR3 is TGCGCCAGCAGTCCGACTACAGGGATTGACTATGGCTACACCTTC.

This clonotype came up once. The J gene is TRBJ2-5, the V gene TRBV5-4; D perhaps matches TRBD2 (5 bases). The CDR3 is made up of 15 amino acids. Germline V gene lookup returns CDR1 SGHNT and CDR2 YYREEE (reference sequence). The V and J ends lost 1 base and 8 bases respectively, with 18 bases between them. The CDR3: CASSLSVEVGETQYF. The CDR3 DNA is TGTGCCAGCAGCTTGAGTGTTGAGGTGGGAGAAACCCAGTACTTC.

J is TRBJ1-2 and V is TRBV3-1; D perhaps matches TRBD1 (6 bases). CDR1 and CDR2 (germline): LGHDT, YNNKEL (reference sequence). The CDR3 spans 16 residues. The V and J ends lost 0 bases and 7 bases respectively, with 18 bases between them. CDR3 DNA: TGTGCCAGCAGCCAAGATAGGCGAACAGGGACCGCTGGCTACACCTTC. This sequence encodes CASSQDRRTGTAGYTF.

V gene TRBV11-2 combines with J gene TRBJ2-6; the D gene is possibly TRBD1 (6 bases). Trimming took off 4 bases at V and 2 bases at J, with 12 bases between the two ends. CDR1 and CDR2 from the germline V gene are SGHAT and FQNNGV. This CDR3 has 16 residues. The CDR3 DNA is TGTGCCAGCAGCTCAGACCCAGGGGCTGGGGCCAACGTCCTGACTTTC. Translating gives CASSSDPGAGANVLTF.